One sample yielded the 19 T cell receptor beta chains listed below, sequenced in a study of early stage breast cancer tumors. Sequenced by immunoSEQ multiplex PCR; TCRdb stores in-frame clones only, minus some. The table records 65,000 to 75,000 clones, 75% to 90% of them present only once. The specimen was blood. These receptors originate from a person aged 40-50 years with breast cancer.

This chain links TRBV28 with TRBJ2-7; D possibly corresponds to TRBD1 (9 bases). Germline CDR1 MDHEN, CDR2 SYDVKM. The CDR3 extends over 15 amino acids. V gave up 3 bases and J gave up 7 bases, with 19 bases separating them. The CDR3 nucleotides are TGTGCCAGCAGTTTGGCCGGGACAGGGACTAGTGAGCAGTACTTC. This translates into CASSLAGTGTSEQYF.

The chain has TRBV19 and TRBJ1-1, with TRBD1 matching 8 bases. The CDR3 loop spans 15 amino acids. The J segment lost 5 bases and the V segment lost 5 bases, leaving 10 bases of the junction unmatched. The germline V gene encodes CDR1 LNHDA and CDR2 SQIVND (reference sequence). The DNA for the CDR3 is TGTGCCAGTAGTCCGCGGCGGACAGGGAGGACTGAAGCTTTCTTT. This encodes CASSPRRTGRTEAFF. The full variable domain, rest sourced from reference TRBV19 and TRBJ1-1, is DGGITQSPKYLFRKEGQNVTLSCEQNLNHDAMYWYRQDPGQGLRLIYYSQIVNDFQKGDIAEGYSVSREKKESFPLTVTSAQKNPTAFYLCASSPRRTGRTEAFFGQGTRLTVV.

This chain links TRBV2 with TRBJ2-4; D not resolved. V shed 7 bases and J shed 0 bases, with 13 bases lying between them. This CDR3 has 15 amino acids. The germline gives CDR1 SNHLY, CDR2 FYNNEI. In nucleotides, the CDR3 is TGTGCCAGCACTAGTACCACACTAGCCAAAAACATTCAGTACTTC. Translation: CASTSTTLAKNIQYF.

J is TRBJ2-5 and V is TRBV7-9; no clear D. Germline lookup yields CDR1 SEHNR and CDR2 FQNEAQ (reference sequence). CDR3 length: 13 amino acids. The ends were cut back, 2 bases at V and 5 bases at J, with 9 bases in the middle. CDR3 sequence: CASSLTTAETQYF. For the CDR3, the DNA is TGTGCCAGCAGCTTAACGACCGCGGAGACCCAGTACTTC.

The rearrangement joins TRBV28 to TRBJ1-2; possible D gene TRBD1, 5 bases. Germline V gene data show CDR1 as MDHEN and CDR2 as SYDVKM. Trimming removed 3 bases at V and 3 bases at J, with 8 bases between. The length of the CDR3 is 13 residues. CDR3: CASSLGRYYGYTF. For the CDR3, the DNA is TGTGCCAGCAGTTTGGGACGATACTATGGCTACACCTTC.

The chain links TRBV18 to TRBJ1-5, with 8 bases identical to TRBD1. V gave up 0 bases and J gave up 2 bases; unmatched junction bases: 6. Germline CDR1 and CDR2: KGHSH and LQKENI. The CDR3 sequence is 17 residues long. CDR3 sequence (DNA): TGTGCCAGCTCACCACCGAGGGCAGGGGGCGGCAATCAGCCCCAGCATTTT. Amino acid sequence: CASSPPRAGGGNQPQHF. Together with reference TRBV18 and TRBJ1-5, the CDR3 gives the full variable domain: NAGVMQNPRHLVRRRGQEARLRCSPMKGHSHVYWYRQLPEEGLKFMVYLQKENIIDESGMPKERFSAEFPKEGPSILRIQQVVRGDSAAYFCASSPPRAGGGNQPQHFGDGTRLSIL.

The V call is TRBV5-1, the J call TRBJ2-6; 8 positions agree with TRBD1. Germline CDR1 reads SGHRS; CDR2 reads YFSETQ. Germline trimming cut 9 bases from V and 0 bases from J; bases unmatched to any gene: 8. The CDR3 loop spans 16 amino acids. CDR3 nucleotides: TGCGCCACCGGCCCCACAGGGGGCTCTGGGGCCAACGTCCTGACTTTC. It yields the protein CATGPTGGSGANVLTF.

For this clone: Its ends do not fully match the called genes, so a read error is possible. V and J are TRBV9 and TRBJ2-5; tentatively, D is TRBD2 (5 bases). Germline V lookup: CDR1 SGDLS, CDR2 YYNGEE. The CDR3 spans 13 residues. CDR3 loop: CASSPGGQDTQYF. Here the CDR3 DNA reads TGTGCCAGCAGCCCCGGAGGCCAAGATACCCAGTACTTC.

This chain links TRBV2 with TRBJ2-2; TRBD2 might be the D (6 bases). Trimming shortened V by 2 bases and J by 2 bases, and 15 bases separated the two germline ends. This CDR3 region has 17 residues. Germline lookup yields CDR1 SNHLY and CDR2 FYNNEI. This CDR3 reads CASSEPTGTLNTGELFF. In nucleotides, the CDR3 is TGTGCCAGCAGTGAACCCACCGGGACTCTTAACACCGGGGAGCTGTTTTTT.

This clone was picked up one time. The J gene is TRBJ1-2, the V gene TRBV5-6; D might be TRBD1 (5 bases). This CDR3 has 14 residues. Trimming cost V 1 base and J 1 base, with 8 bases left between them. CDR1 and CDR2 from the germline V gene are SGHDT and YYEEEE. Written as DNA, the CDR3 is TGTGCCAGCAGCTTGTTAGGGGATAACTATGGCTACACCTTC. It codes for CASSLLGDNYGYTF.

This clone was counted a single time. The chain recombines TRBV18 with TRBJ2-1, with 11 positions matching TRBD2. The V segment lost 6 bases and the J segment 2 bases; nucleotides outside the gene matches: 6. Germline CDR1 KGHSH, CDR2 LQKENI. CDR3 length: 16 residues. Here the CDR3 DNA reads TGTGCCAGCTCCGATAGACTAGCGGGGACCTACAATGAGCAGTTCTTC. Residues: CASSDRLAGTYNEQFF.

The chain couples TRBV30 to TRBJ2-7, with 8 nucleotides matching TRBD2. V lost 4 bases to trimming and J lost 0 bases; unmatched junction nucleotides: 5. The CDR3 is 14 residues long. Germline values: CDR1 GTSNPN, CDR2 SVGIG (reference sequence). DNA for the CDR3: TGTGCCTGGACCCCGGGAGGGGGCTCCTACGAGCAGTACTTC. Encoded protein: CAWTPGGGSYEQYF. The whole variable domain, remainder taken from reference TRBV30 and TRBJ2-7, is SQTIHQWPATLVQPVGSPLSLECTVEGTSNPNLYWYRQAAGRGLQLLFYSVGIGQISSEVPQNLSASRPQDRQFILSSKKLLLSDSGFYLCAWTPGGGSYEQYFGPGTRLTVT.

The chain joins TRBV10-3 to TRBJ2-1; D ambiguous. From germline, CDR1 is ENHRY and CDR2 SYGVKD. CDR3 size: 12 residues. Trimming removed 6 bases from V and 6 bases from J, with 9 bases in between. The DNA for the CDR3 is TGTGCCATCAGCCCCGACGGCAATGAGCAGTTCTTC. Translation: CAISPDGNEQFF.

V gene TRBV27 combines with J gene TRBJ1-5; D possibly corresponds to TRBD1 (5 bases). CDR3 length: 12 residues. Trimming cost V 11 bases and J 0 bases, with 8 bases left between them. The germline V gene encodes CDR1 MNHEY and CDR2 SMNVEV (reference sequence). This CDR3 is CALRDSNQPQHF. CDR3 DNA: TGTGCCCTCAGGGATAGCAATCAGCCCCAGCATTTT.

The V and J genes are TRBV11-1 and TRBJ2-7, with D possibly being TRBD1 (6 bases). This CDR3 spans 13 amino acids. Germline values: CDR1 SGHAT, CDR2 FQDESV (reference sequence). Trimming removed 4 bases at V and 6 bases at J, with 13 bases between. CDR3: CASSSDSFREQYF. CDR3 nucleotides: TGTGCCAGCAGCTCGGACAGTTTTCGCGAGCAGTACTTC.

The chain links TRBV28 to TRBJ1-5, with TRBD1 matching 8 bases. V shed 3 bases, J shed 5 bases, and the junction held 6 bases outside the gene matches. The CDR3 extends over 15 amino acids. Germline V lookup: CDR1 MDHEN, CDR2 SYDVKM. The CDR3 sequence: CASSFSGQGYQPQHF. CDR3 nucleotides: TGTGCCAGCAGTTTCAGCGGACAGGGATATCAGCCCCAGCATTTT.

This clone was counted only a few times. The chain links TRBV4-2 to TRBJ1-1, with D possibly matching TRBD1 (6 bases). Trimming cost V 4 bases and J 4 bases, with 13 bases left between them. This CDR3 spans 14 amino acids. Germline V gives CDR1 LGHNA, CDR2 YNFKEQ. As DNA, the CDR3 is TGTGCCAGCAGCCGAGAGGGGGTGGGCACTGAAGCTTTCTTT. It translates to CASSREGVGTEAFF.

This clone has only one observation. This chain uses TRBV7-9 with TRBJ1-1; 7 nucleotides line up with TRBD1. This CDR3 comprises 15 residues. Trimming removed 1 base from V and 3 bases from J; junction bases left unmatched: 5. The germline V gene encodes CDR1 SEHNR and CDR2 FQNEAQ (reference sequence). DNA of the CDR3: TGTGCCAGCAGCTTAGAACTTGGGACAGACACTGAAGCTTTCTTT. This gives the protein CASSLELGTDTEAFF.

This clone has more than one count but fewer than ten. CDR3 protein: CASSRYGTGDNSNQPQHF. CDR3 DNA: TGTGCCAGTAGTAGATATGGGACAGGGGATAATAGCAATCAGCCCCAGCATTTT. The chain has TRBV19 and TRBJ1-5; 10 bases agree with TRBD1. Trimming removed 4 bases from V and 0 bases from J; junction bases left unmatched: 9. Germline-derived CDR1 and CDR2 are LNHDA and SQIVND (reference sequence). This CDR3 has 18 amino acids. The whole variable domain, remainder taken from reference TRBV19 and TRBJ1-5, is DGGITQSPKYLFRKEGQNVTLSCEQNLNHDAMYWYRQDPGQGLRLIYYSQIVNDFQKGDIAEGYSVSREKKESFPLTVTSAQKNPTAFYLCASSRYGTGDNSNQPQHFGDGTRLSIL.